This entry describes one TCR beta chain. Per the germline V gene, CDR1 is GTSNPN and CDR2 is SVGIG (reference sequence). The CDR3 has 14 amino acids. V dropped 3 bases and J dropped 5 bases, with 16 bases sitting between them. This entry is derived from a study of control samples from healthy donors and cancer patients. Clones were read by immunoSEQ multiplex PCR, and TCRdb kept only the in-frame ones, dropping some. The sample records about 100,000 clones, roughly 87% being singletons. Sequencing was performed on blood. This chain uses TRBV30 with TRBJ2-5; D assignment may be TRBD1 or TRBD2 (7 bases each). This clonotype was sampled from a woman between 50 and 59 years old in good health. The CDR3 coding sequence is TGTGCCTGGAGGTCGAGGGGGCGGGGGGAGACCCAGTACTTC. It yields the protein CAWRSRGRGETQYF. Drawing the rest from reference TRBV30 and TRBJ2-5, the complete variable domain is SQTIHQWPATLVQPVGSPLSLECTVEGTSNPNLYWYRQAAGRGLQLLFYSVGIGQISSEVPQNLSASRPQDRQFILSSKKLLLSDSGFYLCAWRSRGRGETQYFGPGTRLLVL.